A single sample is the source of the 20 T cell receptor beta chains below, sequenced in a study of T cell changes during pregnancy in multiple sclerosis. Profiled with immunoSEQ multiplex PCR; TCRdb holds only in-frame clones, not every one. This sample has tens of thousands of clones, with 92% found just once. The input for sequencing was peripheral blood, taken in the third trimester of pregnancy. Receptors were obtained from a female donor in good health, enrolled as a control in a pregnancy study.

The chain carries TRBV19 and TRBJ1-2; TRBD1 matches 9 bases. The junction had 7 bases not matched to a gene; V was cut back by 3 bases and J by 2 bases. The CDR3 totals 16 residues. The germline V gene encodes CDR1 LNHDA and CDR2 SQIVND (reference sequence). The chain's CDR3 is CASSMNHGQGNYGYTF. The CDR3 DNA follows: TGTGCCAGTAGTATGAATCATGGACAGGGGAACTATGGCTACACCTTC.

This clone was counted a single time. This sample includes further DNA sequences coding for the same CDR3. V usage is TRBV6-5 and J usage is TRBJ1-1; no definite D call. The CDR3 totals 12 residues. Germline lookup yields CDR1 MNHEY and CDR2 SVGAGI. V was pared by 2 bases and J by 5 bases, with 6 bases between. The CDR3 sequence is CASSYGDTEAFF. The CDR3 DNA reads as TGTGCCAGCAGTTACGGAGATACTGAAGCTTTCTTT.

This chain uses TRBV9 with TRBJ2-7; 7 bases are a match to TRBD2. The CDR3 runs to 15 residues. J lost 3 bases, V lost 1 base, and 7 bases had no gene match. The germline V gene has CDR1 SGDLS and CDR2 YYNGEE. The chain's CDR3 is CASSVSPAGVYEQYF. The CDR3 DNA follows: TGTGCCAGCAGCGTAAGTCCTGCGGGAGTCTACGAGCAGTACTTC. Using reference TRBV9 and TRBJ2-7 for the parts outside the CDR3, the full variable domain is DSGVTQTPKHLITATGQRVTLRCSPRSGDLSVYWYQQSLDQGLQFLIQYYNGEERAKGNILERFSAQQFPDLHSELNLSSLELGDSALYFCASSVSPAGVYEQYFGPGTRLTVT.

The rearrangement joins TRBV30 to TRBJ1-5; perhaps TRBD1 as D (5 bases). Trimming pared 0 bases from V and 7 bases from J, leaving 10 bases between. Germline CDR1 GTSNPN, CDR2 SVGIG (reference sequence). This CDR3 has 13 residues. CDR3 in amino acids: CAWSVGGRQPQHF. The DNA of the CDR3 is TGTGCCTGGAGTGTGGGGGGAAGGCAGCCCCAGCATTTT.

The J gene is TRBJ2-1, the V gene TRBV28; the match to TRBD2 covers 14 bases. The CDR3 consists of 15 residues. CDR1 MDHEN and CDR2 SYDVKM come from the germline V gene. Trimming took 6 bases from V and 8 from J; bases not matched to a gene: 6. The CDR3 DNA sequence: TGTGCCAGCAGGGGGACTAGCGGGAGTGTCGATGAGCAGTTCTTC. As protein: CASRGTSGSVDEQFF.

This sequence joins TRBV5-1 and TRBJ1-4; TRBD1 matches 9 bases. Germline CDR1 SGHRS, CDR2 YFSETQ. V was clipped by 3 bases and J by 7 bases; unmatched bases: 4. CDR3 length: 14 residues. Here the CDR3 DNA reads TGCGCCAGCAGCTCGCGACAGGGGGGTGAAAAACTGTTTTTT. This sequence encodes CASSSRQGGEKLFF.

This clone was seen only once. This chain joins TRBV5-1 and TRBJ2-7, with 7 bases matching TRBD2. The CDR3 covers 15 residues. With 0 bases clipped from V and 2 bases from J, the junction kept 5 bases outside the gene matches. Germline CDR1 SGHRS, CDR2 YFSETQ. The CDR3 region is CASSLEASGPYEQYF. The CDR3 region has the DNA TGCGCCAGCAGCTTGGAAGCTAGCGGCCCCTACGAGCAGTACTTC.

The rearrangement joins TRBV27 to TRBJ2-2; D perhaps matches TRBD2 (6 bases). The V gene's germline CDR1 is MNHEY and CDR2 SMNVEV (reference sequence). V lost 0 bases to trimming and J lost 5 bases, with 13 bases between them. This CDR3 is built from 16 residues. The DNA of the CDR3 is TGTGCCAGCAGTTTATCGGATTTGGGGAGGACCGGGGAGCTGTTTTTT. Residues: CASSLSDLGRTGELFF.

The rearrangement links TRBV6-5 to TRBJ1-2; D call uncertain. The V gene's germline CDR1 is MNHEY and CDR2 SVGAGI. The CDR3 covers 12 residues. Deletions cut 6 bases from V and 3 bases from J, with 8 bases between. The CDR3 reads CASRQSYYGYTF. In nucleotides, the CDR3 is TGTGCCAGCAGACAGAGTTACTATGGCTACACCTTC.

The chain links TRBV6-6 to TRBJ1-1; no definite D call. Trimming cost V 2 bases and J 5 bases, with 15 bases left between them. Looked up from germline, CDR1 is MNHNY and CDR2 is SVGAGI (reference sequence). This CDR3 is 15 amino acids long. This CDR3 is CASSYIVGLSTEAFF. The CDR3 bases are TGTGCCAGCAGTTACATAGTGGGCTTATCGACTGAAGCTTTCTTT.

The chain employs TRBV7-9 and TRBJ2-5; the match to TRBD2 covers 13 bases. The CDR3 sequence is 19 residues long. CDR1 is SEHNR and CDR2 is FQNEAQ in the germline V gene (reference sequence). Trimming cost V 1 base and J 1 base; bases outside gene matches: 9. Written as DNA, the CDR3 is TGTGCCAGCAGCTTAGAAGGGACGGGACTAGCGGGGTCCCAAGAGACCCAGTACTTC. Translation: CASSLEGTGLAGSQETQYF.

The chain recombines TRBV7-8 with TRBJ1-2; a possible D gene is TRBD1 (5 bases). The V and J ends lost 5 bases and 2 bases respectively, with 9 bases between them. Germline V gives CDR1 SGHVS, CDR2 FQNEAQ. The CDR3 extends over 13 amino acids. The CDR3: CASSPDNNYGYTF. CDR3 DNA sequence: TGTGCCAGCAGCCCGGACAACAACTATGGCTACACCTTC.

The chain has TRBV7-2 and TRBJ1-4, with a tentative D call TRBD1 (5 bases). The germline gives CDR1 SGHTA, CDR2 FQGNSA. V dropped 3 bases and J dropped 7 bases, with 15 bases sitting between them. This CDR3 has 15 residues. The CDR3 is CASSLSLTGVEKLFF. The CDR3 nucleotides read TGTGCCAGCAGCTTGAGTCTAACAGGTGTTGAAAAACTGTTTTTT.

The chain links TRBV19 to TRBJ1-6, with D possibly matching TRBD1 (5 bases). The CDR3 has 15 amino acids. CDR1 is LNHDA and CDR2 is SQIVND in the germline V gene (reference sequence). Trimming took 8 bases from V and 6 from J, leaving 17 bases between them. The CDR3 region has the DNA TGTGCCAGTGTCGCAGGGCGGGGAGCTAATTCACCCCTCCACTTT. Its protein is CASVAGRGANSPLHF.

The V gene is TRBV9, the J gene TRBJ2-3; TRBD2 matches 12 bases. Germline CDR1 is SGDLS and CDR2 is YYNGEE. CDR3 length equals 18 residues. V shed 3 bases and J 4 bases; nucleotides not matched to a gene: 12. The CDR3 sequence is CASSAEMTSGSGSDTQYF. The CDR3 coding sequence is TGTGCCAGCAGCGCAGAGATGACTAGCGGGAGTGGTTCAGATACGCAGTATTTT.

V gene TRBV9 combines with J gene TRBJ1-5; TRBD1 is a possible D gene (6 bases). The CDR3 runs 14 residues. CDR1 and CDR2 (germline): SGDLS, YYNGEE. V lost 3 bases and J 6 bases, leaving 13 bases between the germline ends. The CDR3 protein is CASSAQGSGQPQHF. DNA of the CDR3: TGTGCCAGCAGCGCACAGGGATCGGGTCAGCCCCAGCATTTT.

The chain carries TRBV9 and TRBJ2-1; 12 bases fit TRBD2. Germline V gene sequence: CDR1 SGDLS, CDR2 YYNGEE. This CDR3 spans 16 amino acids. J gave up 3 bases and V 4 bases, and 5 bases lay outside the gene matches. The CDR3 nucleotides read TGTGCCAGCAGCCCTAGCGGGAGGGCCCTCTACAATGAGCAGTTCTTC. Translated, it gives CASSPSGRALYNEQFF.

This chain uses TRBV28 with TRBJ2-7; D is unresolved. Trimming removed 5 bases at V and 2 bases at J, with 7 bases between. CDR1 MDHEN and CDR2 SYDVKM come from the germline V gene. The CDR3 length is 12 residues. The CDR3 nucleotides are TGTGCCAGCAGTATAGAGACCTACGAGCAGTACTTC. It specifies CASSIETYEQYF. Supplemented by reference TRBV28 and TRBJ2-7, the full variable domain reads DVKVTQSSRYLVKRTGEKVFLECVQDMDHENMFWYRQDPGLGLRLIYFSYDVKMKEKGDIPEGYSVSREKKERFSLILESASTNQTSMYLCASSIETYEQYFGPGTRLTVT.

The chain couples TRBV6-1 to TRBJ2-1; 11 positions agree with TRBD1. The germline CDR1 and CDR2 sequences are MNHNS and SASEGT. V dropped 6 bases and J dropped 8; count of bases not matched to a gene: 9. The CDR3 has 15 residues. The CDR3 region has the DNA TGTGCCAGCAGATCCGGGACAGGGGGTGTTTATGAGCAGTTCTTC. This codes for CASRSGTGGVYEQFF.

The J gene is TRBJ2-7, the V gene TRBV5-6; no firm D call. CDR3 length: 12 amino acids. Germline CDR1 is SGHDT and CDR2 is YYEEEE. The V end was cut by 2 bases, the J end by 7 bases, with 10 bases between. This CDR3 is CASSFTPYEQYF. In DNA form, the CDR3 reads TGTGCCAGCAGCTTTACACCTTATGAGCAGTACTTC.